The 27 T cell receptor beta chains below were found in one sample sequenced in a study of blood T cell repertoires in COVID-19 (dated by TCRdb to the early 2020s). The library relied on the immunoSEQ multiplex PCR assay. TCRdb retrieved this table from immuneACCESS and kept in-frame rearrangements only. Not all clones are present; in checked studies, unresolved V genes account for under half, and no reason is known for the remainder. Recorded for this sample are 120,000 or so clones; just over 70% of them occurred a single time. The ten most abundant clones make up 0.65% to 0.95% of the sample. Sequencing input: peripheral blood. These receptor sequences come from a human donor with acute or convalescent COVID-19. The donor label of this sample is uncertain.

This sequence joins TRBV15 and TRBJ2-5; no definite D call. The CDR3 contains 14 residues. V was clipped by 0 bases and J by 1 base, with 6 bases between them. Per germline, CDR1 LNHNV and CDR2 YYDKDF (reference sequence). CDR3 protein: CATSRDPGQETQYF. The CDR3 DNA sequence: TGTGCCACCAGCAGAGACCCAGGCCAAGAGACCCAGTACTTC.

The CDR3 region has the DNA TGCGCCAGCTCCGTGGGACTAGCGGGGGCAGATACGCAGTATTTT. Its translation is CASSVGLAGADTQYF. The V and J genes are TRBV10-1 and TRBJ2-3; TRBD2 aligns across 14 bases. The CDR3 covers 15 residues. After removal of 8 bases from V and 4 bases from J, the junction contained 5 bases not matched to a gene. Germline V gene sequence: CDR1 WNHNN, CDR2 SYGVQD (reference sequence).

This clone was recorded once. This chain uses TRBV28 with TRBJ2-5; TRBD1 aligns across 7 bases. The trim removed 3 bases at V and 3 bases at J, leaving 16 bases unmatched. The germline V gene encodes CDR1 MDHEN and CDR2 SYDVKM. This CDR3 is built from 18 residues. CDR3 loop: CASSLGRQGRWAKETQYF. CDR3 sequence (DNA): TGTGCCAGCAGTTTGGGTCGACAGGGCCGATGGGCAAAAGAGACCCAGTACTTC.

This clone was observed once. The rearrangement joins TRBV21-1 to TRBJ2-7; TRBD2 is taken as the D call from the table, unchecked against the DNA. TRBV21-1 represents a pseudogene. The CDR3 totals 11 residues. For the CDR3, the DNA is TGTGCCAGCAGCCGGGGGGACGAGCAGTACGTC. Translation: CASSRGDEQYV.

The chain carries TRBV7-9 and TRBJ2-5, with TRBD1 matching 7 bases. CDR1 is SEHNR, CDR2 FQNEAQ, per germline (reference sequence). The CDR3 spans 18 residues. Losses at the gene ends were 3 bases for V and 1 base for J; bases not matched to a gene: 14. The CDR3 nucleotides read TGTGCCAGCAGCTTCCCCCCTCCGGGACAGTTCTTCCAAGAGACCCAGTACTTC. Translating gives CASSFPPPGQFFQETQYF. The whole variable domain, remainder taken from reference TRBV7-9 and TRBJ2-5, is DTGVSQNPRHKITKRGQNVTFRCDPISEHNRLYWYRQTLGQGPEFLTYFQNEAQLEKSRLLSDRFSAERPKGSFSTLEIQRTEQGDSAMYLCASSFPPPGQFFQETQYFGPGTRLLVL.

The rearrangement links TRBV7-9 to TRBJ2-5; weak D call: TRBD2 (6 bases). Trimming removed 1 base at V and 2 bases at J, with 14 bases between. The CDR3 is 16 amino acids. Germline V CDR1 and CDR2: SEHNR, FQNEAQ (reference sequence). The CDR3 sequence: CASSLGWDFVQETQYF. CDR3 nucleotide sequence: TGTGCCAGCAGCTTAGGATGGGACTTTGTACAAGAGACCCAGTACTTC.

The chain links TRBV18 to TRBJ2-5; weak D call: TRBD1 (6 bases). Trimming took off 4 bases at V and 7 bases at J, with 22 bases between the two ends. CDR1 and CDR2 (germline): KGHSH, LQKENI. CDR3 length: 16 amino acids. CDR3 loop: CASSRNRELTIRTQYF. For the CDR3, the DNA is TGTGCCAGCTCACGGAACAGGGAACTAACCATCCGGACCCAGTACTTC.

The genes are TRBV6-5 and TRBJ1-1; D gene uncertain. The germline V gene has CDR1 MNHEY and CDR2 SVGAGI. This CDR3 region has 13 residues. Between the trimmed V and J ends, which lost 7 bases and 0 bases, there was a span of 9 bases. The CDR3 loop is CASKLGVNTEAFF. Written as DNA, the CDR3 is TGTGCCAGCAAGCTGGGAGTGAACACTGAAGCTTTCTTT.

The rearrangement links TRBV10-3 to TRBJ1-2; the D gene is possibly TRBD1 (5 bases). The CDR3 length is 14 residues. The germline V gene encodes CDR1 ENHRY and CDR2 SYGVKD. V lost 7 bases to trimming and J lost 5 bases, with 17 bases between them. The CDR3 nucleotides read TGTGCCATCACCTCATCAGGAGGGGAGTATGGCTACACCTTC. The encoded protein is CAITSSGGEYGYTF.

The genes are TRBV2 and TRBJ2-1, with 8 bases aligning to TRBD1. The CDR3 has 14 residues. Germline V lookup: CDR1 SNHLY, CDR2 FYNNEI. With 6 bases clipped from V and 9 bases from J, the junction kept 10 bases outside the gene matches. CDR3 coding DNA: TGTGCCAGCAGGGCCAGGGGGCAAGAGGGTGAGCAGTTCTTC. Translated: CASRARGQEGEQFF.

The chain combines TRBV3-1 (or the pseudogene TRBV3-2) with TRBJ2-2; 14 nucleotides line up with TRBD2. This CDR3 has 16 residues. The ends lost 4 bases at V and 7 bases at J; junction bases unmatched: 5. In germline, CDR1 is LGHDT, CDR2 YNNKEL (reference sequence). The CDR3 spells CASSLTSGGAGGELFF. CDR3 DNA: TGTGCCAGCAGCCTGACTAGCGGGGGGGCCGGCGGGGAGCTGTTTTTT.

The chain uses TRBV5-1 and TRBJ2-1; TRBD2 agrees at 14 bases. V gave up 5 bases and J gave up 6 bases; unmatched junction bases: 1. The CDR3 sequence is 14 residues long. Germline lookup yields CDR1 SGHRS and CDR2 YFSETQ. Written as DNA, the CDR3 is TGCGCCAGCAGGGGACTAGCGGGGGCCAATGAGCAGTTCTTC. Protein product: CASRGLAGANEQFF.

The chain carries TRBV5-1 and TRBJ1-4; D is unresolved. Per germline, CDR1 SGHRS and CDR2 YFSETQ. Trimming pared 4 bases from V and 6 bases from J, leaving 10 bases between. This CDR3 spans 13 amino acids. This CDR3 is CASSRTPDEKLFF. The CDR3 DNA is TGCGCCAGCAGCCGAACCCCGGATGAAAAACTGTTTTTT.

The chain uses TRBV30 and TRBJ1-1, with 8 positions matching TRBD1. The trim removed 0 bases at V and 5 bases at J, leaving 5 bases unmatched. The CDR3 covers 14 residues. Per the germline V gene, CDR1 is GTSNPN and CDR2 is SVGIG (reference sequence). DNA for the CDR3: TGTGCCTGGAGTGTGGACAGGGATAGTACTGAAGCTTTCTTT. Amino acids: CAWSVDRDSTEAFF. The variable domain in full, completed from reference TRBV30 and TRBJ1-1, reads SQTIHQWPATLVQPVGSPLSLECTVEGTSNPNLYWYRQAAGRGLQLLFYSVGIGQISSEVPQNLSASRPQDRQFILSSKKLLLSDSGFYLCAWSVDRDSTEAFFGQGTRLTVV.

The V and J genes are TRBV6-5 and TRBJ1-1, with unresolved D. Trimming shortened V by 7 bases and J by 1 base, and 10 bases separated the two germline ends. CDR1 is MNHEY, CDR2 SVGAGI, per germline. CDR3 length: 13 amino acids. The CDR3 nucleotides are TGTGCCAGCACCCTAGCTGAGAACACTGAAGCTTTCTTT. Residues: CASTLAENTEAFF.

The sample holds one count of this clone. The CDR3 sequence: CASSYRSEPYEQYF. The CDR3 DNA sequence: TGTGCCAGCAGTTATAGAAGTGAACCCTACGAGCAGTACTTC. The rearrangement joins TRBV6-5 to TRBJ2-7; D is uncertain. The CDR3 is 14 residues long. Between the trimmed V and J ends, which lost 3 bases and 2 bases, there was a span of 11 bases. CDR1 MNHEY and CDR2 SVGAGI come from the germline V gene.

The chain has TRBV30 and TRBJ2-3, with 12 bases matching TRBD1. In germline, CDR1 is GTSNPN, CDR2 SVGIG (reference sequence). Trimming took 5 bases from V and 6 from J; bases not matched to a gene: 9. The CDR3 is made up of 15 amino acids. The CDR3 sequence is CAWGTGQGASDTQYF. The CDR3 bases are TGTGCCTGGGGAACGGGACAGGGGGCTTCGGATACGCAGTATTTT.

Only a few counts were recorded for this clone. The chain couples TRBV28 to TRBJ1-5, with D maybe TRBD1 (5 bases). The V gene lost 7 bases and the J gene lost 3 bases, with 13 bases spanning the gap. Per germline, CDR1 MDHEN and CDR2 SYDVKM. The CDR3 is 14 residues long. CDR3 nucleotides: TGTGCCAGCACCCAGGGAGGGTCCAATCAGCCCCAGCATTTT. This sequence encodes CASTQGGSNQPQHF.

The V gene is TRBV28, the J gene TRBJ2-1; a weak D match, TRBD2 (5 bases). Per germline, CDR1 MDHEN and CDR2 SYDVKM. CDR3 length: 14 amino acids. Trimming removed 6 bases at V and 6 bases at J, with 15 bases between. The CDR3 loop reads CASSPPGSPNEQFF. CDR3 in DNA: TGTGCCAGCAGCCCACCGGGGAGCCCCAATGAGCAGTTCTTC.

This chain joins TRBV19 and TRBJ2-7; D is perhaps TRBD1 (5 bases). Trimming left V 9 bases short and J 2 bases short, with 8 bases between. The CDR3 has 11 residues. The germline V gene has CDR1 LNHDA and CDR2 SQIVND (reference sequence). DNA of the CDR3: TGTGCCAGGACGACAGCCTACGAGCAGTACTTC. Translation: CARTTAYEQYF.

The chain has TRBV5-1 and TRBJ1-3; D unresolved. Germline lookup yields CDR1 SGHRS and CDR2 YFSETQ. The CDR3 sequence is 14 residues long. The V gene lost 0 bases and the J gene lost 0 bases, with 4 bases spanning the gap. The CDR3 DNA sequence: TGCGCCAGCAGCTTGGGTATCTCTGGAAACACCATATATTTT. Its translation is CASSLGISGNTIYF.

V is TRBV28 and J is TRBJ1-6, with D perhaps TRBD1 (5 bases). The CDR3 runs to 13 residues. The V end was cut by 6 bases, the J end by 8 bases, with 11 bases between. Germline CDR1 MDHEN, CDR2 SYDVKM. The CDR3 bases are TGTGCCAGCAGGGGGGGGAGTTATTCACCCCTCCACTTT. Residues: CASRGGSYSPLHF.

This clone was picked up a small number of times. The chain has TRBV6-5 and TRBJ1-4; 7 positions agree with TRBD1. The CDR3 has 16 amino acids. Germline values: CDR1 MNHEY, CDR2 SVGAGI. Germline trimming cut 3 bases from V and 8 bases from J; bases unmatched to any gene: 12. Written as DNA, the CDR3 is TGTGCCAGCAGTTATCAACGGACAGGAGGAAAAGAAAAACTGTTTTTT. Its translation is CASSYQRTGGKEKLFF.

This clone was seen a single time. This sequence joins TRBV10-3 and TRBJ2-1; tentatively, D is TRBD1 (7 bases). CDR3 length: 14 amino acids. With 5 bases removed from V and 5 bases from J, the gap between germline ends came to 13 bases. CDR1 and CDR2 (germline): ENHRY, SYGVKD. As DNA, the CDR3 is TGTGCCATCAGTCCCGGCAGGGGGGACAATGAGCAGTTCTTC. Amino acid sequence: CAISPGRGDNEQFF.

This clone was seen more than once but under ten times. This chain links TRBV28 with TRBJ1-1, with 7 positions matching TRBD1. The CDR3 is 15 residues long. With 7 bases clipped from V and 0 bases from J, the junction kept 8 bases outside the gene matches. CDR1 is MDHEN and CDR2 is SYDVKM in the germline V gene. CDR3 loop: CASITYGTVNTEAFF. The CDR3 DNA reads TGTGCCAGCATCACCTACGGGACAGTGAACACTGAAGCTTTCTTT.

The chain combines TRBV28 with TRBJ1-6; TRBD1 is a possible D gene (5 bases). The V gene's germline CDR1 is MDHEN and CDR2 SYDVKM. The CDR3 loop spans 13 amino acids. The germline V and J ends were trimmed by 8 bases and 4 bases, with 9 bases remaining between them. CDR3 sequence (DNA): TGTGCCAGCTTACAGGTGTATAATTCACCCCTCCACTTT. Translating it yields CASLQVYNSPLHF.

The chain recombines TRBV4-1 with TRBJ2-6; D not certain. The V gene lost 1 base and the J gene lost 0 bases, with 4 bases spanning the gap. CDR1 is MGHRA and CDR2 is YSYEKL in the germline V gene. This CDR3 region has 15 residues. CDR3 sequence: CASSQVSSGANVLTF. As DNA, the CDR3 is TGCGCCAGCAGCCAAGTTAGCTCTGGGGCCAACGTCCTGACTTTC.